The 25 T cell receptor beta chains given below trace back to one sample, sequenced in a study of PD-L1 blockade in urothelial cancer. Described time point: pretreatment peripheral blood. The repertoire was sequenced with immunoSEQ multiplex PCR; TCRdb's copy has only in-frame clones and lacks some. The sample consists of approximately 19,000 clones, 75% to 90% of them appearing once. This specimen consisted of PBMCs, obtained around atezolizumab (anti-PD-L1) treatment. These receptors all come from a man aged 65-85 years with urothelial cancer.

This clone was observed once. The chain is built from TRBV9 and TRBJ1-5; D is possibly TRBD1 (5 bases). Trimming shortened V by 0 bases and J by 0 bases, and 16 bases separated the two germline ends. Germline V lookup: CDR1 SGDLS, CDR2 YYNGEE. The CDR3 covers 18 residues. CDR3 protein: CASSVARGTVYSNQPQHF. As DNA, the CDR3 is TGTGCCAGCAGCGTAGCTCGCGGGACGGTCTATAGCAATCAGCCCCAGCATTTT.

This clone occurred once. The CDR3 protein is CASSPFKGALNQPQHF. CDR3 nucleotide sequence: TGTGCCAGCAGTCCTTTTAAAGGGGCACTCAATCAGCCCCAGCATTTT. The V call is TRBV28, the J call TRBJ1-5; D may be TRBD1 (5 bases). V lost 5 bases and J 3 bases, leaving 17 bases between the germline ends. The CDR3 has 16 amino acids. The germline CDR1 and CDR2 sequences are MDHEN and SYDVKM.

This clone was counted once. V gene TRBV5-1 combines with J gene TRBJ1-6; no definite D call. The V end lost 2 bases, the J end lost 2 bases, and 8 bases lay between the germline ends. The CDR3 covers 15 residues. Germline assignment: CDR1 SGHRS and CDR2 YFSETQ. The CDR3 DNA follows: TGCGCCAGCAGCTTTGAGGGTCCCTATAATTCACCCCTCCACTTT. Its translation is CASSFEGPYNSPLHF.

V usage is TRBV28 and J usage is TRBJ1-1, with TRBD1 matching 8 bases. This CDR3 spans 14 amino acids. The junction had 6 bases not matched to a gene; V was cut back by 5 bases and J by 4 bases. Germline loops: CDR1 MDHEN, CDR2 SYDVKM. The CDR3 sequence: CASSLSTGATEAFF. Here the CDR3 DNA reads TGTGCCAGCAGTCTTTCGACAGGGGCCACTGAAGCTTTCTTT.

The chain employs TRBV12-5 and TRBJ1-6; D not resolved. The CDR3 is made up of 12 amino acids. V gave up 1 base and J gave up 13 bases, with 8 bases separating them. Germline-derived CDR1 and CDR2 are LGHNT and FRNRAP. CDR3 region: CASGLEEGPLHF. The CDR3 DNA sequence: TGTGCTAGTGGTTTGGAGGAGGGCCCCCTCCACTTT.

The V gene is TRBV6-1, the J gene TRBJ1-4; TRBD1 is a possible D gene (6 bases). Trimming removed 10 bases from V and 8 bases from J, with 17 bases in between. CDR1 is MNHNS, CDR2 SASEGT, per germline. CDR3 length: 13 amino acids. The CDR3 spells CAMSNREIEKLFF. The CDR3 coding sequence is TGTGCCATGTCAAACAGGGAAATAGAAAAACTGTTTTTT.

This clone was detected only once. The rearrangement joins TRBV6-5 to TRBJ1-2, with TRBD1 matching 8 bases. The V gene end was trimmed by 6 bases and the J gene end by 4 bases; junction bases not matched to a gene: 10. Germline values: CDR1 MNHEY, CDR2 SVGAGI. The CDR3 spans 15 residues. The CDR3 reads CASSEDRVSGYGYTF. The CDR3 coding sequence is TGTGCCAGCAGCGAGGACAGGGTCTCGGGCTATGGCTACACCTTC.

The rearrangement joins TRBV18 to TRBJ2-2; 8 nucleotides agree with TRBD1. The germline V gene encodes CDR1 KGHSH and CDR2 LQKENI. There are 16 residues in the CDR3. V dropped 5 bases and J dropped 0; count of bases not matched to a gene: 5. CDR3 sequence (DNA): TGTGCCAGCTCAGCGACAGGGGTCTCGAACACCGGGGAGCTGTTTTTT. It yields the protein CASSATGVSNTGELFF.

The chain has TRBV4-1 and TRBJ1-5; D may be TRBD1 (5 bases). Germline lookup yields CDR1 MGHRA and CDR2 YSYEKL. V was pared by 4 bases and J by 4 bases, with 14 bases between. The CDR3 has 15 residues. The CDR3: CASSPRGGGNQPQHF. In DNA, the CDR3 is TGCGCCAGCAGCCCAAGGGGTGGGGGGAATCAGCCCCAGCATTTT.

This chain links TRBV11-2 with TRBJ2-3, with TRBD2 matching over 9 bases. The CDR3 runs to 18 residues. Trimming at V came to 3 bases and at J to 6 bases, leaving 16 bases not matched to a gene. Germline CDR1 is SGHAT and CDR2 is FQNNGV. The CDR3: CASSFNPGLAIDFDTQYF. CDR3 nucleotide sequence: TGTGCCAGCAGCTTCAACCCGGGACTAGCTATCGATTTTGATACGCAGTATTTT.

The chain is built from TRBV10-2 and TRBJ2-7; the match to TRBD1 covers 8 bases. CDR3 size: 15 residues. The ends lost 2 bases at V and 0 bases at J; junction bases unmatched: 3. Per germline, CDR1 WSHSY and CDR2 SAAADI. CDR3 residues: CASSEGRGLSYEQYF. The DNA of the CDR3 is TGCGCCAGCAGTGAGGGCAGGGGGCTCTCCTACGAGCAGTACTTC.

The chain is built from TRBV5-1 and TRBJ1-1; 12 bases map to TRBD1. Looked up from germline, CDR1 is SGHRS and CDR2 is YFSETQ. V was clipped by 4 bases and J by 4 bases; unmatched bases: 14. The CDR3 sequence is 18 residues long. The CDR3, as DNA: TGCGCCAGCAGCGCACACCGGGACAGGGGGCAATTTTTCACTGAAGCTTTCTTT. It specifies CASSAHRDRGQFFTEAFF.

The rearrangement joins TRBV7-2 to TRBJ2-1; TRBD2 agrees at 9 bases. Germline V gene sequence: CDR1 SGHTA, CDR2 FQGNSA. The CDR3 extends over 15 amino acids. Trimming removed 4 bases from V and 6 bases from J; junction bases left unmatched: 7. CDR3 region: CASSSSGDRVNEQFF. CDR3 nucleotide sequence: TGTGCCAGCAGCTCTAGCGGGGACCGAGTCAATGAGCAGTTCTTC.

The genes are TRBV5-1 and TRBJ2-6; TRBD1 matches at 8 bases. The CDR3 spans 17 residues. Germline V lookup: CDR1 SGHRS, CDR2 YFSETQ. The junction had 9 bases not matched to a gene; V was cut back by 5 bases and J by 2 bases. CDR3 in amino acids: CASRLTGATAGANVLTF. CDR3 in DNA: TGCGCCAGCAGGTTGACAGGGGCGACGGCTGGGGCCAACGTCCTGACTTTC.

This clone has only one observation. The chain recombines TRBV5-1 with TRBJ2-7; D gene unclear. CDR3 length: 13 amino acids. V was pared by 4 bases and J by 1 base, with 9 bases between. Germline V gene lookup returns CDR1 SGHRS and CDR2 YFSETQ. This CDR3 is CASSQQVSYEQYF. The CDR3 nucleotides read TGCGCCAGCAGCCAGCAGGTGTCCTACGAGCAGTACTTC.

The J gene is TRBJ1-6, the V gene TRBV7-9; TRBD1 matches 7 bases. Germline values: CDR1 SEHNR, CDR2 FQNEAQ (reference sequence). J was trimmed by 0 bases and V by 4 bases; bases with no gene match: 12. The length of the CDR3 is 19 residues. CDR3 DNA: TGTGCCAGCAGCTCTGGTCCTCCGGGGGACAGCTCCTATAATTCACCCCTCCACTTT. Protein product: CASSSGPPGDSSYNSPLHF.

The chain couples TRBV29-1 to TRBJ2-3; 9 bases map to TRBD1. CDR3 length: 18 residues. Germline trimming cut 0 bases from V and 3 bases from J; bases unmatched to any gene: 13. In germline, CDR1 is SQVTM, CDR2 ANQGSEA. Here the CDR3 DNA reads TGCAGCGTTGAAGAGCAGCCCGGGACAGGGTTTCGAACAGATACGCAGTATTTT. Translated, it gives CSVEEQPGTGFRTDTQYF.

The gene calls are TRBV15 and TRBJ1-4; perhaps TRBD1 as D (5 bases). CDR3 length: 15 amino acids. V was pared by 6 bases and J by 10 bases, with 21 bases between. Germline CDR1 reads LNHNV; CDR2 reads YYDKDF (reference sequence). As DNA, the CDR3 is TGTGCCACCAGTTTTGAGCAGGGCCGGGCTAGAAAACTGTTTTTT. Translating it yields CATSFEQGRARKLFF.

The genes are TRBV11-2 and TRBJ1-3; no firm D call. Germline CDR1 and CDR2: SGHAT and FQNNGV. CDR3 size: 14 residues. V lost 6 bases and J 4 bases, leaving 13 bases between the germline ends. The CDR3 loop is CASRVQDIGNTIYF. The CDR3 DNA reads as TGTGCCAGCAGGGTCCAAGACATCGGAAACACCATATATTTT.

The chain has TRBV13 and TRBJ2-3, with D perhaps matching TRBD2 (7 bases). There are 14 residues in the CDR3. Germline V gene data show CDR1 as PRHDT and CDR2 as FYEKMQ (reference sequence). V lost 4 bases and J lost 6, with 14 bases in between. The CDR3 coding sequence is TGTGCCAGCAGCTCGGCGGCGGGGGCGGATACGCAGTATTTT. Its protein product is CASSSAAGADTQYF.

The chain combines TRBV10-1 with TRBJ1-1; no clear D gene. V lost 4 bases and J lost 5, with 11 bases in between. CDR3 length: 13 residues. Germline lookup yields CDR1 WNHNN and CDR2 SYGVQD (reference sequence). CDR3 in amino acids: CASSGGERTEAFF. The CDR3 bases are TGCGCCAGCAGTGGCGGGGAGAGGACTGAAGCTTTCTTT.

The V and J genes are TRBV6-1 and TRBJ1-6, with D maybe TRBD1 (6 bases). The CDR3 sequence is 18 residues long. V was cut by 2 bases and J by 1 base, with 15 bases left in between. The V gene's germline CDR1 is MNHNS and CDR2 SASEGT. CDR3 in DNA: TGTGCCAGCAGTGAATATGGCAGGGGAATGTCCTATAATTCACCCCTCCACTTT. Amino acid sequence: CASSEYGRGMSYNSPLHF.

V and J are TRBV19 and TRBJ1-5, with 10 nucleotides matching TRBD1. The CDR3 spans 15 residues. Trimming at V came to 6 bases and at J to 6 bases, leaving 8 bases not matched to a gene. The germline V gene has CDR1 LNHDA and CDR2 SQIVND (reference sequence). CDR3 amino acids: CASSRDRGQFQPQHF. As DNA, the CDR3 is TGTGCCAGTAGCCGGGACAGGGGTCAGTTTCAGCCCCAGCATTTT.

The CDR3 sequence is CASSSIRGGTGVHEQYF. The CDR3, as DNA: TGTGCCAGCAGCTCAATACGAGGGGGGACAGGGGTCCACGAGCAGTACTTC. This rearrangement joins TRBV11-2 to TRBJ2-7, with 10 bases matching TRBD1. In germline, CDR1 is SGHAT, CDR2 FQNNGV. CDR3 length: 17 residues. The trim removed 4 bases at V and 5 bases at J, leaving 14 bases unmatched.

V gene TRBV9 combines with J gene TRBJ2-7; 11 positions agree with TRBD2. The CDR3 is 15 amino acids. Germline-derived CDR1 and CDR2 are SGDLS and YYNGEE. V shed 3 bases and J 4 bases; nucleotides not matched to a gene: 6. CDR3 bases: TGTGCCAGCAGCGGCCGACTAGCGGGGAATTACGAGCAGTACTTC. Its translation: CASSGRLAGNYEQYF. Together with reference TRBV9 and TRBJ2-7, the CDR3 gives the full variable domain: DSGVTQTPKHLITATGQRVTLRCSPRSGDLSVYWYQQSLDQGLQFLIQYYNGEERAKGNILERFSAQQFPDLHSELNLSSLELGDSALYFCASSGRLAGNYEQYFGPGTRLTVT.